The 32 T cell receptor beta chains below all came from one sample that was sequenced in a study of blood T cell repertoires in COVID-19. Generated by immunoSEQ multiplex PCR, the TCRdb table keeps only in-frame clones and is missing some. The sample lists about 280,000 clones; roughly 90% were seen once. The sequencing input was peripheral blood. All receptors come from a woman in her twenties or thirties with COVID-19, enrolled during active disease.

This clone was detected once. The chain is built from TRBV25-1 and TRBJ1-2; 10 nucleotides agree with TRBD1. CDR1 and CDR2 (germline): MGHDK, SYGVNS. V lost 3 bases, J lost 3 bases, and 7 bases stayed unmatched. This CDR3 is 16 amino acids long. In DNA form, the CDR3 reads TGTGCCAGCAGTGAGGGGGACAGGGGACACCACTATGGCTACACCTTC. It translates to CASSEGDRGHHYGYTF.

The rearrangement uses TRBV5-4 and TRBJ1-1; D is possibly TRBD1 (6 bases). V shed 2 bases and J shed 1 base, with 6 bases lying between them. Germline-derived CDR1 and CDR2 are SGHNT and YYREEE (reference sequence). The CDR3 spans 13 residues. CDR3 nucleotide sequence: TGTGCCAGCAGCTTCAGGGGGAACACTGAAGCTTTCTTT. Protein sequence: CASSFRGNTEAFF. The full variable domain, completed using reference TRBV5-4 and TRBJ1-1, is ETGVTQSPTHLIKTRGQQVTLRCSSQSGHNTVSWYQQALGQGPQFIFQYYREEENGRGNFPPRFSGLQFPNYSSELNVNALELDDSALYLCASSFRGNTEAFFGQGTRLTVV.

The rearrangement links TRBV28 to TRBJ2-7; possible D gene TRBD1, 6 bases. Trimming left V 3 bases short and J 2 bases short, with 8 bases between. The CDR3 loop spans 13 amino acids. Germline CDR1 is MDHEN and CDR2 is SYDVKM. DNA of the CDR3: TGTGCCAGCAGTTTCAGGACAGCCTACGAGCAGTACTTC. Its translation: CASSFRTAYEQYF.

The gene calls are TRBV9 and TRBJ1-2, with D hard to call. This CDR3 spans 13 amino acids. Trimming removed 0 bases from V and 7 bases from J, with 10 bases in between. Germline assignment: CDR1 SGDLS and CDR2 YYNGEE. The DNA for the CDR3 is TGTGCCAGCAGCGTAGAGGTGGGCCCTGGCTACACCTTC. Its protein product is CASSVEVGPGYTF.

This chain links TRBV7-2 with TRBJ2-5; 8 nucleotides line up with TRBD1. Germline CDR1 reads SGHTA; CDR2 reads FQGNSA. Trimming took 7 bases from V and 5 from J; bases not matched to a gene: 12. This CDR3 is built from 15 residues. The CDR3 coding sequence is TGTGCCAGCACCGATGCCAGGGGGCGCGGGGAGACCCAGTACTTC. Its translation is CASTDARGRGETQYF.

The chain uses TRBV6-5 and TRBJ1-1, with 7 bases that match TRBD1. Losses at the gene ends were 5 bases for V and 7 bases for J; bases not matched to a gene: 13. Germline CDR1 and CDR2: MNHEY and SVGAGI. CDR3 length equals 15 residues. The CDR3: CASSITQGWYNEAFF. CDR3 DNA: TGTGCCAGCAGTATTACACAGGGGTGGTATAATGAAGCTTTCTTT.

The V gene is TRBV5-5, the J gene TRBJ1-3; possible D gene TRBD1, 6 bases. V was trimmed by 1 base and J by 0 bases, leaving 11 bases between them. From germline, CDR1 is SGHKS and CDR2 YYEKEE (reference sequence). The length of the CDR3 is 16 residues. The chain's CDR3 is CASSLRGGFSGNTIYF. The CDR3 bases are TGTGCCAGCAGCTTGAGAGGGGGTTTCTCTGGAAACACCATATATTTT.

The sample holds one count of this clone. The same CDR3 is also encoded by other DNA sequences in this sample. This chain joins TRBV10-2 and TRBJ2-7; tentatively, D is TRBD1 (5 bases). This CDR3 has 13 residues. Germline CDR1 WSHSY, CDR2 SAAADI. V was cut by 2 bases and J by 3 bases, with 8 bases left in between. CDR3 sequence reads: CASSEGQGYEQYF. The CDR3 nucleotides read TGCGCCAGCAGTGAGGGGCAGGGCTACGAGCAGTACTTC.

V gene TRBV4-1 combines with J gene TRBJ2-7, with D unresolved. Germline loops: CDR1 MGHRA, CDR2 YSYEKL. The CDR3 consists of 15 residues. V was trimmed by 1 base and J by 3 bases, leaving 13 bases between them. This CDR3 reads CASSQAAAINYEQYF. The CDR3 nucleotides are TGCGCCAGCAGCCAAGCGGCGGCAATTAACTACGAGCAGTACTTC.

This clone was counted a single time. CDR3: CSAGQAPTDTQYF. The CDR3 DNA is TGCAGCGCCGGACAGGCCCCCACAGATACGCAGTATTTT. The chain combines TRBV29-1 with TRBJ2-3, with 7 positions matching TRBD1. V was clipped by 7 bases and J by 2 bases; unmatched bases: 6. The CDR3 has 13 amino acids. CDR1 and CDR2 (germline): SQVTM, ANQGSEA.

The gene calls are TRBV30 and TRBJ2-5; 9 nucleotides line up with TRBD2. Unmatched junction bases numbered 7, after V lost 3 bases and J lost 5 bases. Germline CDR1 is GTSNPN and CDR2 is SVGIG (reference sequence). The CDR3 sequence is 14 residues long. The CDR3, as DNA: TGTGCCTGGAGGGGACTAGCCCTAAGGGAGACCCAGTACTTC. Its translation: CAWRGLALRETQYF. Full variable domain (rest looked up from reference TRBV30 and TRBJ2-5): SQTIHQWPATLVQPVGSPLSLECTVEGTSNPNLYWYRQAAGRGLQLLFYSVGIGQISSEVPQNLSASRPQDRQFILSSKKLLLSDSGFYLCAWRGLALRETQYFGPGTRLLVL.

For the CDR3, the DNA is TGTGCCAGCAGCCAAGTGGACAGGTGGCGGGGAAACACTGAAGCTTTCTTT. It codes for CASSQVDRWRGNTEAFF. The rearrangement uses TRBV3-1 (or the pseudogene TRBV3-2) and TRBJ1-1, with 7 positions matching TRBD1. The CDR3 spans 17 residues. J gave up 2 bases and V 1 base, and 10 bases lay outside the gene matches. Germline values: CDR1 LGHDT, CDR2 YNNKEL (reference sequence).

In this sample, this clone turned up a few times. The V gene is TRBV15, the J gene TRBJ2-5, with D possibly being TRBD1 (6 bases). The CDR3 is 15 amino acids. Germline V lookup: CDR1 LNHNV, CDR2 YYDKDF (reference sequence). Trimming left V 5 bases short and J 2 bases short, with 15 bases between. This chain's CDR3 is CATSSGAGAQETQYF. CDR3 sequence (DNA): TGTGCCACCAGCTCAGGGGCAGGGGCTCAAGAGACCCAGTACTTC.

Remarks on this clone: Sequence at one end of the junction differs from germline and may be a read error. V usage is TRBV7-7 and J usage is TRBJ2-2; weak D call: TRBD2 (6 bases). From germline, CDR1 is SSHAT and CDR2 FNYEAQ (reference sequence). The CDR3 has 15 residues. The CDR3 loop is CASSPMAGSTGELFF. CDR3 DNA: TGTGCTAGCAGTCCTATGGCGGGGAGCACCGGGGAGCTGTTTTTT. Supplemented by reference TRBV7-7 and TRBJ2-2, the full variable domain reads GAGVSQSPRYKVTKRGQDVTLRCDPISSHATLYWYQQALGQGPEFLTYFNYEAQPDKSGLPSDRFSAERPEGSISTLTIQRTEQRDSAMYRCASSPMAGSTGELFFGEGSRLTVL.

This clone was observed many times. CDR3 sequence: CASSLSGQGAQPQHF. In DNA form, the CDR3 reads TGTGCCAGCAGTTTATCGGGACAGGGGGCCCAGCCCCAGCATTTT. The J gene is TRBJ1-5, the V gene TRBV27, with 12 bases identical to TRBD1. Losses at the gene ends were 0 bases for V and 7 bases for J; bases not matched to a gene: 1. The CDR3 loop spans 15 amino acids. The germline V gene has CDR1 MNHEY and CDR2 SMNVEV (reference sequence).

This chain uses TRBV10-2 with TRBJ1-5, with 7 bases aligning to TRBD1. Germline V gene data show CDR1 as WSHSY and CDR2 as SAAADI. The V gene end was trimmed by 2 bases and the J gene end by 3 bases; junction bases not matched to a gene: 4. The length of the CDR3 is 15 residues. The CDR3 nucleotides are TGCGCCAGCAGTGAGGGGGGACAGATCAATCAGCCCCAGCATTTT. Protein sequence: CASSEGGQINQPQHF.

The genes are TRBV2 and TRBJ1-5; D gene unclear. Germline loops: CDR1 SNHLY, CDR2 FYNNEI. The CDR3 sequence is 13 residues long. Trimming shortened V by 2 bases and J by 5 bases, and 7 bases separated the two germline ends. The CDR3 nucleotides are TGTGCCAGCAGTGAACAGGTTTATCAGCCCCAGCATTTT. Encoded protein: CASSEQVYQPQHF.

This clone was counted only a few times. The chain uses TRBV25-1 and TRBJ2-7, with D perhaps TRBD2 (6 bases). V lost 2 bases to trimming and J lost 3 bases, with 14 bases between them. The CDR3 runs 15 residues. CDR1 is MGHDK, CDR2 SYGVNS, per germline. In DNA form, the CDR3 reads TGTGCCAGCAGTGAACGCCGGGACTTAAACTACGAGCAGTACTTC. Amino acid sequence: CASSERRDLNYEQYF.

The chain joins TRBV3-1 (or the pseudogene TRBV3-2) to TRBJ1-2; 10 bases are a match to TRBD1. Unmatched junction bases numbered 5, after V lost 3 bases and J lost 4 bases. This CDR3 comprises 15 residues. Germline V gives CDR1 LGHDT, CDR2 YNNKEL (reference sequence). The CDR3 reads CASSQTGGAAYGYTF. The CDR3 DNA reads TGTGCCAGCAGCCAGACAGGGGGCGCGGCCTATGGCTACACCTTC.

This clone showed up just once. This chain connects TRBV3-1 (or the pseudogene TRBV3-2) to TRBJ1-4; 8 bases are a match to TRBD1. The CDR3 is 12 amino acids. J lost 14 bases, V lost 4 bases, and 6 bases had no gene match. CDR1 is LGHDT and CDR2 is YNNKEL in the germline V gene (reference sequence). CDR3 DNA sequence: TGTGCCAGCAGCCCTCAGGGGGCAGGGCTGTTTTTT. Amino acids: CASSPQGAGLFF.

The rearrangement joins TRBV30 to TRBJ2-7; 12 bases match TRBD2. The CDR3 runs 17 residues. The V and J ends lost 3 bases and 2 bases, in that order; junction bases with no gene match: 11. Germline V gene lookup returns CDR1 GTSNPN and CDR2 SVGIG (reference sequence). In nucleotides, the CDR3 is TGTGCCTGGAGCGCACCCCCTACTAGCGGGAGGCCCTACGAGCAGTACTTC. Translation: CAWSAPPTSGRPYEQYF.

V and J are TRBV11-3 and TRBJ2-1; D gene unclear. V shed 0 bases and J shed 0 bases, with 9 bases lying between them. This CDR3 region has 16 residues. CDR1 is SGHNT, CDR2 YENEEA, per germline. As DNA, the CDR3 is TGTGCCAGCAGCTTAGACGGCGGCCGCTCCTACAATGAGCAGTTCTTC. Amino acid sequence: CASSLDGGRSYNEQFF.

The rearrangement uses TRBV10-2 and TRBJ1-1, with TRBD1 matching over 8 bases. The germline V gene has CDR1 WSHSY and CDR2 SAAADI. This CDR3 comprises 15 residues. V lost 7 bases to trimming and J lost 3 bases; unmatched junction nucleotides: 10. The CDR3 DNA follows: TGCGCCAGCAATCCGGACAGGGAAGAAGACACTGAAGCTTTCTTT. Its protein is CASNPDREEDTEAFF.

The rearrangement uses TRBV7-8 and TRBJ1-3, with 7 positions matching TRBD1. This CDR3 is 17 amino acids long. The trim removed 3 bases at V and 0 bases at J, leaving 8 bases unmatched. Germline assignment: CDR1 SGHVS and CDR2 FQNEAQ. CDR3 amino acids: CASSLGDSLPSGNTIYF. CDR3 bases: TGTGCCAGCAGCTTGGGGGACAGCTTACCCTCTGGAAACACCATATATTTT.

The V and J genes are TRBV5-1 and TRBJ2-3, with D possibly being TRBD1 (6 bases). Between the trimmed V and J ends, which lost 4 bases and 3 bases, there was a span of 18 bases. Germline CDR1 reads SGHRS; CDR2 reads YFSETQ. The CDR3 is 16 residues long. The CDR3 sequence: CASSPPQGVRTDTQYF. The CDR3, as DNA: TGCGCCAGCAGCCCGCCACAGGGTGTGAGGACAGATACGCAGTATTTT.

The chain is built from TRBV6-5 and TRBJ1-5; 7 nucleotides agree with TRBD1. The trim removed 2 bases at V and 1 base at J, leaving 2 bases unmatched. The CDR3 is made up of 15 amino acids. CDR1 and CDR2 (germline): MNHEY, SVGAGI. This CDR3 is CASSYDRVSNQPQHF. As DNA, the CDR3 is TGTGCCAGCAGTTACGACAGGGTCAGCAATCAGCCCCAGCATTTT.

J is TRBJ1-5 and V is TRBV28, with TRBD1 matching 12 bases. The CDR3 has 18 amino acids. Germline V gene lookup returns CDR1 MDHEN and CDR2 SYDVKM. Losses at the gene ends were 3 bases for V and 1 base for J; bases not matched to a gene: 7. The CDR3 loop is CASSFLGQGAVSNQPQHF. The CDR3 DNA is TGTGCCAGCAGTTTTCTGGGACAGGGGGCGGTGAGCAATCAGCCCCAGCATTTT.

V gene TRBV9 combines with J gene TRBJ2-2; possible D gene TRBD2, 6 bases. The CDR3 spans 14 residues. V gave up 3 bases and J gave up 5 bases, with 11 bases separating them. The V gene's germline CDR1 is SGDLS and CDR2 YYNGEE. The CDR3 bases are TGTGCCAGCAGCGACCTGGAGGGGACCGGGGAGCTGTTTTTT. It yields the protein CASSDLEGTGELFF.

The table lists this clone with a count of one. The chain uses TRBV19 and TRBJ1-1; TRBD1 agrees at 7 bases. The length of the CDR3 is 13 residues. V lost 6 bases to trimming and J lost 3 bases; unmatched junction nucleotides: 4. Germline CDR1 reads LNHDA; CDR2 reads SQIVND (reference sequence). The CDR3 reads CASRVQGHTEAFF. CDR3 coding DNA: TGTGCCAGTAGGGTACAGGGGCACACTGAAGCTTTCTTT.

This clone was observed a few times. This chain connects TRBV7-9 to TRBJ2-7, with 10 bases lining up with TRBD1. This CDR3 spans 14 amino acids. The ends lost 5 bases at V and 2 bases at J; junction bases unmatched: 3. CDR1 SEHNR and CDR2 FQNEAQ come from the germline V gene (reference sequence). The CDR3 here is CASSGQGVTYEQYF. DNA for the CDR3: TGTGCCAGCAGCGGACAGGGGGTAACCTACGAGCAGTACTTC.

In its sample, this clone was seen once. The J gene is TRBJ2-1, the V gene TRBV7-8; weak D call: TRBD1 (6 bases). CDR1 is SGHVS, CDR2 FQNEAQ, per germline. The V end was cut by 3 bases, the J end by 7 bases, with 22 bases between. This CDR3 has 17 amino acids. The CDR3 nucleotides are TGTGCCAGCAGCTTCGGATATCTGGGACAAAGCAAAAATGAGCAGTTCTTC. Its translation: CASSFGYLGQSKNEQFF.

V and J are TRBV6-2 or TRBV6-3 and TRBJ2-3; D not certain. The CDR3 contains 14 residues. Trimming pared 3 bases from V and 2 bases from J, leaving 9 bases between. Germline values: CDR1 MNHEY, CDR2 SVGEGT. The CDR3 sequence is CASSYSRPTDTQYF. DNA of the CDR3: TGTGCCAGCAGTTATAGCCGGCCCACAGATACGCAGTATTTT.